This T cell receptor (beta chain) originates from a study of regulatory T cells in long-lasting Graves disease. As to time point: newly diagnosed GD, antithyroid drugs for less than 3 months. RNA extracted from PBMCs served as the sequencing template. Graves' disease diagnosis followed American Thyroid Association guidelines. This clonotype was detected a few times. Arm-PCR of CDR3 regions and iRepertoire HTBI primers were used to build TCR beta libraries. Using its own MiXCR run on the multiplex PCR reads, TCRdb lists one record per CDR3 protein. Of roughly 400,000 distinct CDR3 sequences listed, around 16% are singletons. Trimming took off 1 base at V and 7 bases at J, with 9 bases between the two ends. The CDR3 sequence is 14 residues long. Germline-derived CDR1 and CDR2 are SGHRS and YFSETQ. These sequences were also reported in another study, on T cells in Graves' hyperthyroidism and ophthalmopathy.

The input for sequencing was peripheral blood mononuclear cells (PBMCs), taken at new diagnosis, from a patient treated with antithyroid drugs. This clonotype was sampled from a woman in her thirties or forties with Graves disease. This rearrangement joins TRBV5-1 to TRBJ1-6; D uncertain. Here the CDR3 reads CASSLWQYNSPLHF. In DNA, the CDR3 is TGCGCCAGCAGCTTGTGGCAGTACAATTCACCCCTCCACTTT. Complete variable domain (other parts from reference TRBV5-1 and TRBJ1-6): KAGVTQTPRYLIKTRGQQVTLSCSPISGHRSVSWYQQTPGQGLQFLFEYFSETQRNKGNFPGRFSGRQFSNSRSEMNVSTLELGDSALYLCASSLWQYNSPLHFGNGTRLTVT.